The clone carrying this T cell receptor (beta chain) was detected ten times or more. A read error may produce the germline difference seen at one junction end. Germline V gene data show CDR1 as LNHDA and CDR2 as SQIVND (reference sequence). CDR3 length: 13 amino acids. The data derive from a study of cytotoxic CD8 clonotypes in ibrutinib-treated CLL. For the study at large: The taking of response samples occurred after a median about 13 months of treatment, with a range of 6 to 36.

The protocol was immunoSEQ multiplex PCR, while the TCRdb copy is restricted to in-frame clones and leaves out a portion. The sample has 60,000 to 70,000 clones, roughly 59% seen once. Sequencing was performed on PBMCs, taken after 12 months of ibrutinib treatment. The chain carries TRBV19 and TRBJ1-5; 8 nucleotides match TRBD1. This receptor was taken from a human donor with chronic lymphocytic leukemia. The DNA for the CDR3 is TGCGGAAGCGGGACAGGAGGCCTTCAGCCCCAGCATTTT. This encodes CGSGTGGLQPQHF.